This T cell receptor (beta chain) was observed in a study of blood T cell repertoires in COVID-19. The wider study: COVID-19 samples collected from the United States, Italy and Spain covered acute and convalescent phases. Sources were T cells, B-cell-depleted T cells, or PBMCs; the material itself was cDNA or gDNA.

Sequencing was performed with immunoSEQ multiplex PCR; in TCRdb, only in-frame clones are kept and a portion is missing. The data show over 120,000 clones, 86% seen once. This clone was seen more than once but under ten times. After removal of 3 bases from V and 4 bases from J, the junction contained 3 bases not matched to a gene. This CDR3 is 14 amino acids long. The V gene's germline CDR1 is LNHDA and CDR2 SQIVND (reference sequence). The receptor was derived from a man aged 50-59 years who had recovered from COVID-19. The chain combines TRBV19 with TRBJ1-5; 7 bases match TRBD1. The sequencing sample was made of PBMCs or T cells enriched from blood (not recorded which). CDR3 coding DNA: TGTGCCAGTAGTATGACAGGGAATAATCAGCCCCAGCATTTT. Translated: CASSMTGNNQPQHF.